A single sample gave rise to the 9 T cell receptor beta chains below, sequenced in a study of early T cells in non-severe SARS-CoV-2 infection. TCRdb redid the calling of the 5' RACE reads with MiXCR, one entry per CDR3 protein. The table has tens of thousands of distinct CDR3 sequences, 4% to 5.5% seen once; the top ten hold 15% to 20%. Sequencing was done on a sample of whole blood. These receptors were obtained from an adult who was a healthcare worker with PCR-confirmed SARS-CoV-2 infection or an uninfected control (not recorded which).

This clonotype was found many times. J is TRBJ2-3 and V is TRBV2, with 12 bases matching TRBD1. Germline CDR1 is SNHLY and CDR2 is FYNNEI. CDR3 length equals 14 residues. The ends lost 11 bases at V and 6 bases at J; junction bases unmatched: 9. For the CDR3, the DNA is TGTGCCGGTCGTTTGGGACAGGGGGCCGATACGCAGTATTTT. Protein: CAGRLGQGADTQYF.

This clonotype was detected ten times or more. J is TRBJ2-5 and V is TRBV12-3 or TRBV12-4; D might be TRBD1 (6 bases). V was pared by 3 bases and J by 5 bases, with 13 bases between. CDR3 size: 14 residues. The CDR3 sequence is CASSLAGAWETQYF. DNA of the CDR3: TGTGCCAGCAGTTTGGCAGGGGCTTGGGAGACCCAGTACTTC.

This clonotype occurred many times. The V and J genes are TRBV10-2 and TRBJ2-3; D possibly corresponds to TRBD1 (5 bases). Germline V lookup: CDR1 WSHSY, CDR2 SAAADI. Trimming stripped 3 bases from V and 6 bases from J, with 7 bases between. CDR3 length: 12 amino acids. The CDR3 loop is CASSDAGDTQYF. The CDR3 DNA reads as TGCGCCAGCAGTGATGCAGGGGATACGCAGTATTTT.

At least ten counts were recorded for this clonotype. V gene TRBV2 combines with J gene TRBJ1-5, with a weak D call TRBD1 (6 bases). The V gene lost 6 bases and the J gene lost 9 bases, with 18 bases spanning the gap. The CDR3 has 14 residues. CDR1 and CDR2 (germline): SNHLY, FYNNEI. The CDR3 region has the DNA TGTGCCAGCAGAGAACAGGGCCCGGGCGGGCCCCAGCATTTT. This codes for CASREQGPGGPQHF.

The rearrangement joins TRBV20-1 to TRBJ1-5; 9 bases map to TRBD1. The CDR3 is 14 amino acids. Unmatched junction bases numbered 5, after V lost 5 bases and J lost 3 bases. The germline gives CDR1 DFQATT, CDR2 SNEGSKA (reference sequence). CDR3 nucleotides: TGCAGTGCTTGGACAGGGGCCCTCAATCAGCCCCAGCATTTT. Residues: CSAWTGALNQPQHF.

A few counts support this clonotype. The rearrangement joins TRBV5-1 to TRBJ2-1; D possibly uses TRBD1 or TRBD2 (5 bases each). CDR3 length: 15 residues. The V gene lost 0 bases and the J gene lost 10 bases, with 17 bases spanning the gap. Looked up from germline, CDR1 is SGHRS and CDR2 is YFSETQ. CDR3: CASSLAPGPPREQFF. DNA for the CDR3: TGCGCCAGCAGCTTGGCACCGGGACCGCCCCGGGAGCAGTTCTTC.

In its sample, this clonotype was seen many times. The V and J genes are TRBV5-6 and TRBJ2-3; possibly TRBD1 or TRBD2 for D (6 bases each). The CDR3 covers 15 residues. CDR1 is SGHDT, CDR2 YYEEEE, per germline. Deletions cut 5 bases from V and 1 base from J, with 14 bases between. The CDR3 coding sequence is TGTGCCAGCAGAATGGAGGGGGTAGGCACAGATACGCAGTATTTT. This translates into CASRMEGVGTDTQYF.

The chain recombines TRBV6-1 with TRBJ1-5; D may be TRBD1 (6 bases). Germline lookup yields CDR1 MNHNS and CDR2 SASEGT. The CDR3 totals 14 residues. V was cut by 8 bases and J by 0 bases, with 11 bases left in between. The CDR3 nucleotides are TGTGCCAGCCAAGGGGGTTATAGCAATCAGCCCCAGCATTTT. It translates to CASQGGYSNQPQHF.

This clonotype was found many times. The chain is built from TRBV6-1 and TRBJ2-5; D is tentatively TRBD1 or TRBD2 (5 bases each). Per germline, CDR1 MNHNS and CDR2 SASEGT. The V end was cut by 7 bases, the J end by 4 bases, with 16 bases between. This CDR3 is built from 14 residues. CDR3 in DNA: TGTGCCAGCACCTCCGGGACCCCTTTAGAGACCCAGTACTTC. Its translation: CASTSGTPLETQYF.